The source of this T cell receptor (beta chain) is a study of T cells in women clearing cervical HPV infection (dated by TCRdb to 2017 to 2018). Regarding the research as a whole: The cases were some 27 women with histologically confirmed HPV16-related CIN3 or worse, and 2 of these cases were invasive cancers. Controls were around 25 women whose single incident HPV16 infection cleared within 12 months without precancer or cancer developing. Blood from cases was drawn at the visit where the lesion was first identified, while blood from controls was drawn once the infection was no longer detected. For cases, a median interval of 149 days, with an interquartile range of 90 to 200 days, was observed between lesion detection and blood sampling. Because only a few women had HLA typing data, the possibility that HLA type acted as a confounder could not be ruled out. An exploratory proof-of-principle case-control study, nested within the Guanacaste HPV Natural History Study in Costa Rica, was conducted to compare TCR repertoires across cervical HPV16 outcomes. Cases and controls were matched on age within five years and on year of sample collection. Cases had a median age of approximately 34 years and controls had a median age of 38, with no significant differences in baseline characteristics. In the parent cohort, fewer than 13,000 women aged 18 or older were enrolled in Guanacaste, Costa Rica, during about 1993 to 1994 and were followed for less than 8 years. Five blinded duplicates per group were added as quality controls, giving 60 or so samples: approximately 50 participants and 10 replicates. The full study reports these points: Across sequencing depths, CIN3+ cases showed significantly higher TCR repertoire richness than controls, but evenness did not differ between the groups. Because T-cell numbers per sample were unknown, differences in richness could reflect varying T-cell content rather than repertoire biology. Cases had lower TRBV6-7 relative abundance than controls (approximately 0.11% versus 0.16%; Bonferroni P = 0.0008). Cases were distinguished from controls with an estimated AUC of approximately 0.8 by random forest classifiers combining richness and V gene abundances. The cross-sectional design could not show whether the associations came before the infection or were a result of it, and neither effector/memory subsets nor HPV-specific T cells were isolated.

The CDR3, from cysteine to phenylalanine, totals 15 residues. Of the CDR3's DNA, 36 bases were read; they are in frame from base 1. Here V drops 0 bases and J drops 5 bases, and the junction holds 3 bases not matched to any gene. The germline V gene yields SGHRS for CDR1 and YFSETQ for CDR2. In the case of this clone: Its antigen is not yet known. The read ends 3 residues early relative to the CDR3; the germline J gene fills the gap.

The immunoSEQ assay used multiplex PCR to amplify TCR beta CDR3 regions from an average of roughly 1,200 ng of genomic DNA per sample. The assay corrected primer bias using a complete synthetic TCR repertoire to establish an amplification baseline. The amplicons were sequenced using the Illumina platform. Under the source paper's analysis protocol: Sequences were error-corrected by clustering with frequency ratios and a modified nearest-neighbor algorithm and were then analyzed in the immunoSEQ Analyzer with IMGT gene definitions. At each rarefaction depth, TCR richness and evenness were averaged across 20 rarefaction repeats, and any sample with fewer sequences than the depth was left out. V, D and J gene relative abundances were compared between groups with Wilcoxon rank sum tests, applying FDR correction. For the blinded duplicates, the intraclass correlation was about 96% for TCR richness and averaged 76.4% across roughly 69 gene segments. As stored in TCRdb, this immuneACCESS dataset retains in-frame rearrangements with V and J assigned. A fraction of the clones does not appear; measured against another copy, unresolved V genes explain less than half of the discrepancy, and the remainder lacks a known reason. The D gene and trimming were derived from the DNA, and the V and J assignments and clone size from that table. The sample table holds fewer than 30,000 clones. The top ten clonotypes cover about 17% of the sample.

Every participant had a single incident cervical HPV16 infection, and women with prevalent HPV16 infections were excluded. Cervical HPV DNA was detected by MY09/MY11 PCR, and genotyping was performed by dot-blot hybridization. Fifteen mL of heparinized blood were centrifuged, and the buffy coat was split into aliquots, frozen at -30 degrees C, and then kept at -80 degrees C. QIAGEN kits were used to extract genomic DNA from buffy coat specimens. The receptor comes from a woman aged 18 to 75 with a cervical HPV16 infection that either progressed to CIN3+ or cleared (not recorded which). The V gene is TRBV5-1 and the J gene is TRBJ2-1; TRBD2 lines up with 9 middle nucleotides. The material sequenced was blood buffy coat. This receptor carries the CDR3 CASSLVLAGNNEQFF. The part of the CDR3 DNA that was read is TGCGCCAGCAGCTTGGTGCTAGCGGGGAACAATGAG.